These T cell receptor beta chains were read from a single sample in a study of shared clonotypes between healthy human individuals. Assay: immunoSEQ multiplex PCR; the TCRdb copy retains only in-frame clones and omits some. The sample contains roughly 1,800,000 clones, about 95% of which appear only once. The specimen sequenced was naive CD8+ T cells sorted from blood. These receptor sequences come from a man aged 18 to 30 in good health. Both conserved end residues are part of each CDR3. Each record gives: CDR3 DNA, CDR3 protein, clone size, V gene, J gene, D gene. The D gene is left open where the match is weak. Clone size is shown for a subset of rows, as once, few, many or a class of expanded clone.

TGTGCCAGCATCAAAACGGGGCGAGTCACAGATACGCAGTATTTT	CASIKTGRVTDTQYF	-	TRBV28	TRBJ2-3	-
TGTGCCAGCAGCTTAGGTCTCCCCGGGAATACTGGAAACACCATATATTTT	CASSLGLPGNTGNTIYF	-	TRBV13	TRBJ1-3	-
TGTGCCACCAGCATCTTACAGGGGGCTGGGTCCTACGAGCAGTACTTC	CATSILQGAGSYEQYF	-	TRBV15	TRBJ2-7	TRBD1
TGTGCCAGCAGCTTGGTCACTAGCGGAGAGGGGGGCAGCACAGATACGCAGTATTTT	CASSLVTSGEGGSTDTQYF	-	TRBV7-8	TRBJ2-3	TRBD2
TGTGCCAGCAGTGGAGGAACCGCTAGTTACGAGCAGTACTTC	CASSGGTASYEQYF	-	TRBV6-1	TRBJ2-7	-
TGTGCCAGCAGCTTAGAGGCAGGGGAAGGATCACCCCTCCACTTT	CASSLEAGEGSPLHF	-	TRBV11-2	TRBJ1-6	-
TGTGCCAGCAGCGCGGACAGGGAGGGGGTTGGGGAGACCCAGTACTTC	CASSADREGVGETQYF	-	TRBV7-6	TRBJ2-5	-
TGTGCCGGTGGTTTGAGGCAAAACACCGGGGAGCTGTTTTTT	CAGGLRQNTGELFF	-	TRBV7-8	TRBJ2-2	-
TGTGCCAGCAGAATACAGGAACTCTCCTACGAGCAGTACTTC	CASRIQELSYEQYF	-	TRBV6-5	TRBJ2-7	-
TGTGCCAGCAGCAACGGGACTAGCTCCTACGAGCAGTACTTC	CASSNGTSSYEQYF	-	TRBV7-9	TRBJ2-7	TRBD2
TGCGCCAGCAGCCTGATCCTCCTCCGGAGGAGCTCCTACGAGCAGTACTTC	CASSLILLRRSSYEQYF	-	TRBV4-1	TRBJ2-7	-
TGTGCCAGCAGCGAGTACAGGGGGAACTATGGCTACACCTTC	CASSEYRGNYGYTF	once	TRBV9	TRBJ1-2	TRBD1
TGTGCCAGCAGTGATTCCTCGGATCAGCCCCAGCATTTT	CASSDSSDQPQHF	-	TRBV6-1	TRBJ1-5	-
TGCGCCAGCAGCCAAGCCGGGACAGGGGGGACAGATACGCAGTATTTT	CASSQAGTGGTDTQYF	-	TRBV4-1	TRBJ2-3	TRBD1
TGCGCCAGCAGTGAAGTCAGGGAGGAAGATACGCAGTATTTT	CASSEVREEDTQYF	-	TRBV10-2	TRBJ2-3	-
TGTGCCAGCAGTGAAGCGGGGACAGGGGGCCTCTCTGAAGCTTTCTTT	CASSEAGTGGLSEAFF	-	TRBV6-1	TRBJ1-1	TRBD1
TGCGCCAGTGCTGGGGGCTACAGCTCCTACAATGAGCAGTTCTTC	CASAGGYSSYNEQFF	-	TRBV10-1	TRBJ2-1	-
TGTGCCAGCAGCGCAGGACTGGGGACTGAAGCTTTCTTT	CASSAGLGTEAFF	-	TRBV9	TRBJ1-1	-
TGTGCCAGCAGCTCTACCGACTCTAGCAATCAGCCCCAGCATTTT	CASSSTDSSNQPQHF	-	TRBV7-9	TRBJ1-5	-
TGTGCCAGTATTGGGGCAGGGCCCCACTATGGCTACACCTTC	CASIGAGPHYGYTF	-	TRBV19	TRBJ1-2	-
TGTGCCAGCAGCTTGGCGGACTGGAGCTCCTACAATGAGCAGTTCTTC	CASSLADWSSYNEQFF	-	TRBV5-6	TRBJ2-1	-
TGTGCCAGCAGTTTCGATTTCTGGGGGGAGCAGTACTTC	CASSFDFWGEQYF	-	TRBV28	TRBJ2-7	-
TGTGCCAGCAGTCTAGACAGGAGAAACACCGGGGAGCTGTTTTTT	CASSLDRRNTGELFF	-	TRBV28	TRBJ2-2	-
TGTGCCAGCAGTCCGGACAGGGTCCACGAGCAGTACTTC	CASSPDRVHEQYF	-	TRBV27	TRBJ2-7	TRBD1
TGTGCCAGCAGACTTCTGGGAGATACGCAGTATTTT	CASRLLGDTQYF	-	TRBV7-9	TRBJ2-3	-
TGTGCCAGCAGGCGACTAGCGGGAAGTGAGACCCAGTACTTC	CASRRLAGSETQYF	-	TRBV7-2	TRBJ2-5	TRBD2
TGTGCCAGCAGCTTAGTAGCGGGAGGCACAGATACGCAGTATTTT	CASSLVAGGTDTQYF	few	TRBV7-9	TRBJ2-3	TRBD2
TGTGCCAGCAGTTGGGGGCGGGACACCGGGGAGCTGTTTTTT	CASSWGRDTGELFF	-	TRBV27	TRBJ2-2	-
TGTGCCAGCAGGAACGGAGGGGACTCTGGAAACACCATATATTTT	CASRNGGDSGNTIYF	-	TRBV13	TRBJ1-3	-